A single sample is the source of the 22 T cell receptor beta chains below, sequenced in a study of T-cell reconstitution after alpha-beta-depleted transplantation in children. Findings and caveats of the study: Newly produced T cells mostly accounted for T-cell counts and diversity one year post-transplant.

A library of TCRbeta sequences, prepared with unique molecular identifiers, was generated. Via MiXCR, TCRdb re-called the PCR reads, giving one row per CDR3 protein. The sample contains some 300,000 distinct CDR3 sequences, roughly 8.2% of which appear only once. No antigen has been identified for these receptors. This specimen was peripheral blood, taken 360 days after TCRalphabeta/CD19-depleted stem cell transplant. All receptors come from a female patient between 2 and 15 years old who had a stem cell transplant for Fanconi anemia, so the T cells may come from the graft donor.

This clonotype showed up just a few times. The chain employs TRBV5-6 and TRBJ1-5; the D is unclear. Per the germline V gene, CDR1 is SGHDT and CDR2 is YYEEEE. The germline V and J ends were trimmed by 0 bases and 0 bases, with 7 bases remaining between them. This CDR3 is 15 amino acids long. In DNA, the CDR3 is TGTGCCAGCAGCTTGGGGCCTGTTAGCAATCAGCCCCAGCATTTT. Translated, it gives CASSLGPVSNQPQHF.

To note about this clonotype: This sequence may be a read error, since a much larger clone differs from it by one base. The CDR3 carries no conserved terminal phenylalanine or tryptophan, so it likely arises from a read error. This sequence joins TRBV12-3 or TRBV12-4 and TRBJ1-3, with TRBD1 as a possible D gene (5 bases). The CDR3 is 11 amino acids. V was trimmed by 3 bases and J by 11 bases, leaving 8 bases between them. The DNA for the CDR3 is TGTGCCAGCAGTTTTCGGGGACCCATATATTGT. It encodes CASSFRGPIYC.

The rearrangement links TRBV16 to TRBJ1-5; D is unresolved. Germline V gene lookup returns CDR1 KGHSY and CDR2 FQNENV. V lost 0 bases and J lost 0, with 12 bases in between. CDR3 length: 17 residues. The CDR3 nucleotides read TGTGCCAGCAGCCAATCGCCAACGGCATATAGCAATCAGCCCCAGCATTTT. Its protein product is CASSQSPTAYSNQPQHF.

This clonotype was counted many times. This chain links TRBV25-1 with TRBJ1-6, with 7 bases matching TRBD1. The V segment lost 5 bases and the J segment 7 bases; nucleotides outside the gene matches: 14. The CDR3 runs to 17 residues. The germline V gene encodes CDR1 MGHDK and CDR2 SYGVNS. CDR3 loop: CASSFEGGSGWNSPLHF. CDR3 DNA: TGTGCCAGCAGTTTCGAAGGGGGCAGCGGGTGGAATTCACCCCTCCACTTT.

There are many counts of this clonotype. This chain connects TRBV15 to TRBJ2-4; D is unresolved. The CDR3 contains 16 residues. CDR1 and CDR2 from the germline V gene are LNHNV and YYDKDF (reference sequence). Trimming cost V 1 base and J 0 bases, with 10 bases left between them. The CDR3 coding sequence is TGTGCCACCAGCAGAGGTTGGGGTCTAGCCAAAAACATTCAGTACTTC. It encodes CATSRGWGLAKNIQYF.

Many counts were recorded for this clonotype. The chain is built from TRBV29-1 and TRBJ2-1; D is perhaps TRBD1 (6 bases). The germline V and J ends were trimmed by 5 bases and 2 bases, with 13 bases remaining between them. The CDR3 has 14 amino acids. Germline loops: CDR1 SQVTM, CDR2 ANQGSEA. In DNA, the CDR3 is TGCAGCGTTCTCCACAGGGTTACCTACAATGAGCAGTTCTTC. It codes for CSVLHRVTYNEQFF.

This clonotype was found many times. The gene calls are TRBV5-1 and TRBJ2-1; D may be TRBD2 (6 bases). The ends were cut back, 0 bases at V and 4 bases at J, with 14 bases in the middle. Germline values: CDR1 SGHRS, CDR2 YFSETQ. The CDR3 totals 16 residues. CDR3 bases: TGCGCCAGCAGCTTGGGACTCGGGACTGGATACAATGAGCAGTTCTTC. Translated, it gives CASSLGLGTGYNEQFF.

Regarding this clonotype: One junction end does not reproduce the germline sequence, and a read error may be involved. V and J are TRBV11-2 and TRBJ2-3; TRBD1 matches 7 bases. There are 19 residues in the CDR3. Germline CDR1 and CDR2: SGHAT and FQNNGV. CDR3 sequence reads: CTSSLYSQIGQANTDTQYF. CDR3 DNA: TGTACCAGCAGCTTATATTCCCAAATTGGACAGGCTAACACAGATACGCAGTATTTT.

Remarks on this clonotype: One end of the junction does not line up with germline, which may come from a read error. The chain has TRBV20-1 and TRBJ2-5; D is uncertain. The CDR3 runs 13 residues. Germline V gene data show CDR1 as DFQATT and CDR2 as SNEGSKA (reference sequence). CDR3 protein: CSARLGSPETQHF. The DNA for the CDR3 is TGCAGTGCTAGGTTGGGGTCGCCGGAGACCCAGCACTTC.

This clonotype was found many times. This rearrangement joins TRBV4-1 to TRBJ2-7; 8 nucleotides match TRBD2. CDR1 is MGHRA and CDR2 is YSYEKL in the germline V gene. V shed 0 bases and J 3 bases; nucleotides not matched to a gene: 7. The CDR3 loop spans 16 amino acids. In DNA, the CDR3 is TGCGCCAGCAGCCAAGAACGAACTAGCGGCTACTACGAGCAGTACTTC. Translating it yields CASSQERTSGYYEQYF.

DNA of the CDR3: TGTGCCAGCAGCTTAACGGCGGTAGCGGGGGGACACTACGAGCAGTACTTC. Translation gives CASSLTAVAGGHYEQYF. This chain uses TRBV7-3 with TRBJ2-7, with 10 bases that match TRBD2. The CDR3 contains 17 residues. The V gene end was trimmed by 0 bases and the J gene end by 3 bases; junction bases not matched to a gene: 8. From germline, CDR1 is SGHTA and CDR2 FQGTGA.

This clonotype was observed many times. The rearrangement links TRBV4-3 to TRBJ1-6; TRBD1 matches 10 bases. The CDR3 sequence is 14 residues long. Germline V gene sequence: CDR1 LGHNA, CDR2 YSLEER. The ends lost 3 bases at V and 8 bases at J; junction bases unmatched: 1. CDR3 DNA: TGCGCCAGCAGCCAGACAGGGGGCGATTCACCCCTCCACTTT. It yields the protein CASSQTGGDSPLHF.

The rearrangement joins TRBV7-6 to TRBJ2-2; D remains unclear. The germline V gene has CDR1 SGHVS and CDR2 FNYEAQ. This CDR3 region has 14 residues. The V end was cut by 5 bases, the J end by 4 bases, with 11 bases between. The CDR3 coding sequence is TGTGCCAGCAGCGCTATGAGGAGCACCGGGGAGCTGTTTTTT. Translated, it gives CASSAMRSTGELFF.

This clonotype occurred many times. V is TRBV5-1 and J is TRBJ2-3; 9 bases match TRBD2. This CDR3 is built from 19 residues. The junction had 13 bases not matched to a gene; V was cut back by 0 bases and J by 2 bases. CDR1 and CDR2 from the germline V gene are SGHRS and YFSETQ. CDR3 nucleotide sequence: TGCGCCAGCAGCTTGGCCGGGGCGGGGGGGCCATCCCCCACAGATACGCAGTATTTT. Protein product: CASSLAGAGGPSPTDTQYF.

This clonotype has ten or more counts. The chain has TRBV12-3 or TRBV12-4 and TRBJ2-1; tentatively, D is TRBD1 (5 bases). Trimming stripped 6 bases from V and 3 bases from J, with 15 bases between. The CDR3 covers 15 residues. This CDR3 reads CASRLTESFYNEQFF. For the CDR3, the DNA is TGTGCCAGCAGACTGACAGAGAGCTTCTACAATGAGCAGTTCTTC.

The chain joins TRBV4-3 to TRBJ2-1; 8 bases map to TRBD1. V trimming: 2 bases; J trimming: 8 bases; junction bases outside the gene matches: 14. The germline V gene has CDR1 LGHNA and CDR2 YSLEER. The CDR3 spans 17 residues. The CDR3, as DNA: TGCGCCAGCAGCCAATTACCGAGGACAGGGTCCCCGCATGAGCAGTTCTTC. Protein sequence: CASSQLPRTGSPHEQFF.

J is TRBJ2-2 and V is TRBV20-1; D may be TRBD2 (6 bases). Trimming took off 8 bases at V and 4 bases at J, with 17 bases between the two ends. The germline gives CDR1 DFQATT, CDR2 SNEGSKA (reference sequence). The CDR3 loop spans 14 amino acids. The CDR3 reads CSPTLPGGTGELFF. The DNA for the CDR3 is TGCAGTCCAACCCTTCCCGGGGGCACCGGGGAGCTGTTTTTT.

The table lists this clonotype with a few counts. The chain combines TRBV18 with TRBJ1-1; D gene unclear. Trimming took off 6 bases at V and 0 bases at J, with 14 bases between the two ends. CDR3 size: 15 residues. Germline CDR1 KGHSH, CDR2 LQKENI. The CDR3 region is CASSLDFDMNTEAFF. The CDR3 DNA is TGTGCCAGCTCCCTGGACTTTGACATGAACACTGAAGCTTTCTTT.

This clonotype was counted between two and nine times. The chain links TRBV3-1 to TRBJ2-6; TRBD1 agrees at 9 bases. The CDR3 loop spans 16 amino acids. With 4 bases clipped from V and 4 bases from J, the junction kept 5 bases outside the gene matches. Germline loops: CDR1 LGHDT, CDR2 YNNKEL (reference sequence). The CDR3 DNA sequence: TGTGCCAGCAGCCGGGACAGGGCGGCAGGGGCCAACGTCCTGACTTTC. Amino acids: CASSRDRAAGANVLTF.

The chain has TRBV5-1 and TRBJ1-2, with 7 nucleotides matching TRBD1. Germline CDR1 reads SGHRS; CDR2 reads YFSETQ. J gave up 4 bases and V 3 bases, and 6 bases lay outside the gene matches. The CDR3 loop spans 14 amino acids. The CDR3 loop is CASSWDSLSYGYTF. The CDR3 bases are TGCGCCAGCAGCTGGGACAGCTTATCCTATGGCTACACCTTC.

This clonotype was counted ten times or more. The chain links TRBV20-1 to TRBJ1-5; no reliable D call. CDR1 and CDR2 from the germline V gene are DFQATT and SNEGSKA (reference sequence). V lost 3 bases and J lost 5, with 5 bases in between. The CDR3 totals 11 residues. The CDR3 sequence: CSASIDQPQHF. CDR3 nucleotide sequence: TGCAGTGCTAGTATCGATCAGCCCCAGCATTTT.

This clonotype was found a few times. CDR3 nucleotides: TGTGCCAGCAGTTTGGCGGGACTCGAAGGCGCAGATACGCAGTATTTT. Its translation: CASSLAGLEGADTQYF. The gene calls are TRBV28 and TRBJ2-3, with a possible D match to TRBD2 (6 bases). Trimming shortened V by 3 bases and J by 4 bases, and 17 bases separated the two germline ends. Germline CDR1 MDHEN, CDR2 SYDVKM. The CDR3 contains 16 residues. Based on the CDR3 plus reference TRBV28 and TRBJ2-3, the full variable domain is DVKVTQSSRYLVKRTGEKVFLECVQDMDHENMFWYRQDPGLGLRLIYFSYDVKMKEKGDIPEGYSVSREKKERFSLILESASTNQTSMYLCASSLAGLEGADTQYFGPGTRLTVL.